The sequence of this T cell receptor beta chain was determined in a study of cytomegalovirus exposure and HLA in healthy donors. Study-wide background: Unique TCR beta sequences numbering some 120 million came from 150 million to 200 million T cells in an earlier analysis. Study observations and caveats: One variant, a missense change in DCLRE1C, was linked in a later analysis to TCR beta V- and J-gene trimming. Versus the roughly 670-donor mean, an Asian-associated ancestry cluster reportedly showed fewer N-insertions in a later analysis. In a later analysis, common viral pathogens appeared linked to several of the most significant clusters.

As concerns this clone: Its matching antigen is unknown.

The study ran its PCR with 60 Vbeta and 13 Jbeta primers. Sequencing used immunoSEQ multiplex PCR; TCRdb keeps in-frame clones, though not all of them. The sample totals 34,000 or so clones. This CDR3 region has 15 residues. From germline, CDR1 is MNHEY and CDR2 SMNVEV (reference sequence). Trimming took 4 bases from V and 1 from J, leaving 10 bases between them. This sequence joins TRBV27 and TRBJ1-4; no clear D. Sequencing input: PBMCs. The receptor's source is a woman between 40 and 55 years old in good health and CMV-seropositive. The CDR3 DNA reads as TGTGCCAGCAGTTCAACATTGTTAACTAATGAAAAACTGTTTTTT. Its translation: CASSSTLLTNEKLFF.